The clone carrying this TCR beta chain has only one observation. Sequencing was performed with immunoSEQ multiplex PCR; in TCRdb, only in-frame clones are kept and a portion is missing. The data show around 30,000 clones, under 85% seen once. This specimen belongs to a study of preoperative IRX-2 immunotherapy in early breast cancer. In germline, CDR1 is MDHEN, CDR2 SYDVKM. The V end lost 3 bases, the J end lost 3 bases, and 6 bases lay between the germline ends. This CDR3 is built from 13 residues. Regarding treatment: preoperative locoregional IRX-2 cytokine immunotherapy. Patients received preoperative, locoregional IRX-2 cytokine immunotherapy in a phase Ib study.

The sequences come from lymph node tissue, collected from a patient treated with IRX-2 immunotherapy. This receptor was identified in a human donor with breast cancer. The V and J genes are TRBV28 and TRBJ1-5; D gene ambiguous. CDR3 coding DNA: TGTGCCAGCAGTTTCAACAACAATCAGCCCCAGCATTTT. This gives the protein CASSFNNNQPQHF.